A single T cell receptor beta chain is shown here with its context. Its antigen is unidentified. Using immunoSEQ multiplex PCR, the repertoire was profiled, and TCRdb retains in-frame clones only, with some absent. This table holds 29,000 or so clones, roughly 85% found once. The sample originates from a study of graft-versus-host responses after intestinal transplantation. Study information: Transplant recipients had multivisceral, liver-intestinal, or isolated intestinal grafts. The study, taken as a whole, reports: Recipient marrow contained GvH clones, some of which appeared first in ileum or blood. Graft-donor T cell macrochimerism coincided with high graft-versus-host to host-versus-graft clonal ratios in allografts.

This CDR3 has 12 residues. Per the germline V gene, CDR1 is LNHDA and CDR2 is SQIVND (reference sequence). This chain links TRBV19 with TRBJ2-1; a possible D gene is TRBD1 (5 bases). The sequence derives from a human patient who received an intestinal transplant, so some T cells may come from the graft donor. Sequencing used PBMCs, obtained roughly 68 weeks after intestinal transplantation. CDR3: CVGRVRYNEQFF. The CDR3 DNA reads as TGTGTAGGCAGGGTCAGGTACAATGAGCAGTTCTTC.